This T cell receptor (beta chain) is drawn from a study of vaccination and CD4 T cells after COVID-19. Overall study: Between diagnosis and the drawing of post-COVID samples lay a median 101 days (range 35 to 161). Study-wide results and limits: This study had few convalescent patients and no early post-infection samples.

Scientists ran DNA taken from cultured CD4+ T cells through the Oncomine TCR Beta short-read assay for sequencing. TCRdb redid the calling of the PCR reads with MiXCR, one entry per CDR3 protein. The sample records roughly 10,000 distinct CDR3 sequences, under 80% being singletons. As to treatment: 10-day PBMC culture with coronavirus spike peptide pools or control peptides (ViraFEST assay). With peptide pools, ViraFEST first expanded antigen-specific T cells and afterwards sequenced their TCRs. Worth noting for this clonotype: Its antigen remains unidentified.

The V end was cut by 4 bases, the J end by 0 bases, with 12 bases between. The CDR3 covers 15 residues. Germline V lookup: CDR1 SGHTA, CDR2 FQGNSA. The chain recombines TRBV7-2 with TRBJ1-1; D possibly corresponds to TRBD1 (6 bases). The sequencing sample was made of CD4+ T cells from blood, cultured in vitro. This receptor was identified in a human donor who had recovered from COVID-19. As DNA, the CDR3 is TGTGCCAGCAGCTACACAGGGACTTTGAACACTGAAGCTTTCTTT. Protein product: CASSYTGTLNTEAFF.